Here is one T cell receptor (beta chain) with its context. V lost 0 bases to trimming and J lost 4 bases, with 13 bases between them. The CDR3 length is 15 residues. CDR1 is GTSNPN, CDR2 SVGIG, per germline (reference sequence). Data came from immunoSEQ multiplex PCR; TCRdb stores just in-frame clones and leaves some out. The table includes 15,000 or so clones, roughly 70% detected once. This record belongs to a study of ipilimumab plus nivolumab after autologous stem cell transplantation. The chain carries TRBV30 and TRBJ1-3; the D gene is possibly TRBD1 (6 bases). The sequence was obtained from a male donor with diffuse large B-cell lymphoma. The material was PBMCs, obtained in a trial of ipilimumab plus nivolumab as post-transplant consolidation. The CDR3 DNA reads as TGTGCCTGGAGTGTACCATCAGGGGACGGAAACACCATATATTTT. Its protein is CAWSVPSGDGNTIYF.